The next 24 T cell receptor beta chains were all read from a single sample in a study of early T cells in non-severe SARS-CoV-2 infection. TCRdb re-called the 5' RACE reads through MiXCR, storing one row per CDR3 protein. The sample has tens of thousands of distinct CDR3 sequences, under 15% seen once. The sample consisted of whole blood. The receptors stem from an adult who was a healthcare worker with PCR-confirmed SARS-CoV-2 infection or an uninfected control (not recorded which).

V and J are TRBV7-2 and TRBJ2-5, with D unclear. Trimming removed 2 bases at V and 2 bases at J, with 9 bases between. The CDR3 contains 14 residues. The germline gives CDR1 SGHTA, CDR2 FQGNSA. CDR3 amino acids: CASSLMREQETQYF. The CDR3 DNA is TGTGCCAGCAGCTTAATGCGTGAACAAGAGACCCAGTACTTC.

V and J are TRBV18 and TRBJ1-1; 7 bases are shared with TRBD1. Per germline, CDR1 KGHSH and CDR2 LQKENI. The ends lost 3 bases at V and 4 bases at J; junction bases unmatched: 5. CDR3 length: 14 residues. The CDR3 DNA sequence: TGTGCCAGCTCACCTCAGGGGGTCCCCACTGAAGCTTTCTTT. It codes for CASSPQGVPTEAFF.

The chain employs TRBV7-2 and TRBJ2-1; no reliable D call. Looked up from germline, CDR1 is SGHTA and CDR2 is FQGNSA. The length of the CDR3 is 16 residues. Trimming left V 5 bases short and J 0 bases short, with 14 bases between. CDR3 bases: TGTGCCAGCAGCCCGGTGTGGGGTAGCTCCTACAATGAGCAGTTCTTC. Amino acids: CASSPVWGSSYNEQFF.

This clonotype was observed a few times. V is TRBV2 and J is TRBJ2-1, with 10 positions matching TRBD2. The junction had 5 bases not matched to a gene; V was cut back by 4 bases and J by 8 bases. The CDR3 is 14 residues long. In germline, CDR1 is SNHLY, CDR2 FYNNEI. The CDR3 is CASSVTSGIYEQFF. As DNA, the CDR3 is TGTGCCAGCAGTGTAACTAGCGGGATCTATGAGCAGTTCTTC.

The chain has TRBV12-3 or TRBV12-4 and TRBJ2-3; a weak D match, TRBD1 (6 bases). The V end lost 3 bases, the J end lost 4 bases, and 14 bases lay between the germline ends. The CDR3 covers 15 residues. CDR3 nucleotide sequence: TGTGCCAGCAGTTTCAGGGGCAACCAACCAGATACGCAGTATTTT. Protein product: CASSFRGNQPDTQYF.

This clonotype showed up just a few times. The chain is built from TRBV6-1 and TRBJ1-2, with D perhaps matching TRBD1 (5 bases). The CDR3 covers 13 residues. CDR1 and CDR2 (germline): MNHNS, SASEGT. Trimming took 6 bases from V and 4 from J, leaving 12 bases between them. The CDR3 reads CASRVTGAYGYTF. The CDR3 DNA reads TGTGCCAGCAGGGTTACAGGTGCCTATGGCTACACCTTC.

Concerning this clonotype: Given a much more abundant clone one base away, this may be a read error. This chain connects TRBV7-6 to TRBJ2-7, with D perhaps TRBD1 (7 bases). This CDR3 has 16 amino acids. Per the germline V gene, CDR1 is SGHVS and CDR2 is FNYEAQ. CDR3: CASSPRGGTASCEQYF. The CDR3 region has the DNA TGTGCCAGCAGCCCCCGGGGCGGGACAGCATCCTGCGAGCAGTACTTC.

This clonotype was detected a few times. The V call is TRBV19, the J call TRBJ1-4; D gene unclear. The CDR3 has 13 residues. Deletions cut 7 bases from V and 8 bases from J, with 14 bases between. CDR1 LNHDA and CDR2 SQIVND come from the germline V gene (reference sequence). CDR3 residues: CASTEAGGEKLFF. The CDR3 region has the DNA TGTGCCAGTACCGAGGCAGGCGGGGAAAAACTGTTTTTT.

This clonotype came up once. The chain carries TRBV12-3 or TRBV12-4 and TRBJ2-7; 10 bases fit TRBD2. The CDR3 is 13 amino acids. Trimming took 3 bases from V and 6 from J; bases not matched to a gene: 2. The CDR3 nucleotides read TGTGCCAGCAGTTTCAGCGGGAGGGTCGAGCAGTACTTC. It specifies CASSFSGRVEQYF.

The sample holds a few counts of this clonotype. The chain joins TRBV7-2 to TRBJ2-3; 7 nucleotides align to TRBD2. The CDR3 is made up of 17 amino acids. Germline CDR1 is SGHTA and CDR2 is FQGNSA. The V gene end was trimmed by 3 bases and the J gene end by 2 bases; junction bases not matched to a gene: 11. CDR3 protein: CASSFIRLAPSTDTQYF. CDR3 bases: TGTGCCAGCAGCTTTATAAGACTAGCCCCATCCACAGATACGCAGTATTTT.

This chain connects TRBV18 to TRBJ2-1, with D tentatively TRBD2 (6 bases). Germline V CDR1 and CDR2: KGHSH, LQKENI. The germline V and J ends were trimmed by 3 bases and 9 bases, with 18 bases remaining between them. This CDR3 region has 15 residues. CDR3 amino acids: CASSPVATGGGEQFF. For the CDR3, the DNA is TGTGCCAGCTCACCGGTAGCCACCGGGGGAGGTGAGCAGTTCTTC.

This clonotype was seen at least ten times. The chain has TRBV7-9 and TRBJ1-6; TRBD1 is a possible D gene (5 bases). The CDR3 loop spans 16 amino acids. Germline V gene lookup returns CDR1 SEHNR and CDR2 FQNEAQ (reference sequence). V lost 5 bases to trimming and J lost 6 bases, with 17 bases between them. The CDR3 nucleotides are TGTGCCAGCAGCCTCATGGGGGTTGACCGTAATTCACCCCTCCACTTT. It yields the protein CASSLMGVDRNSPLHF. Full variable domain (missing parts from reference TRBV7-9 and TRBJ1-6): DTGVSQNPRHKITKRGQNVTFRCDPISEHNRLYWYRQTLGQGPEFLTYFQNEAQLEKSRLLSDRFSAERPKGSFSTLEIQRTEQGDSAMYLCASSLMGVDRNSPLHFGNGTRLTVT.

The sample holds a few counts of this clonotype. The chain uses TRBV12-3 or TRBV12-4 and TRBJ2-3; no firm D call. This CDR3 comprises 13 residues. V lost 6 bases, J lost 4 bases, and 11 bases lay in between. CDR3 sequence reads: CASSPTWPDTQYF. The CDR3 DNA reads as TGTGCCAGCAGCCCGACGTGGCCAGATACGCAGTATTTT.

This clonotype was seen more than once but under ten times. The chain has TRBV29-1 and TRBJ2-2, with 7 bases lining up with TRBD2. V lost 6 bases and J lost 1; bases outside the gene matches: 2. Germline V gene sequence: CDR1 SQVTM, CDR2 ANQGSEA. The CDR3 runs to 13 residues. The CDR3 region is CSVAGLNTGELFF. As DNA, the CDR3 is TGCAGCGTAGCGGGGTTGAACACCGGGGAGCTGTTTTTT.

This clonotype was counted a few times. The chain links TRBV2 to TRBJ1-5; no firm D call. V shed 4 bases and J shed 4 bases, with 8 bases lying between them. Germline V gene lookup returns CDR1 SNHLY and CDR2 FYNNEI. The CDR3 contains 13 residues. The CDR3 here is CASSGLSNQPQHF. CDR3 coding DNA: TGTGCCAGCAGTGGCCTCAGTAATCAGCCCCAGCATTTT.

Written as DNA, the CDR3 is TGTGCCACCAGCAGACACAGACAGGGCAGGAACACCGGGGAGCTGTTTTTT. It codes for CATSRHRQGRNTGELFF. The V and J genes are TRBV15 and TRBJ2-2; 7 bases match TRBD1. After removal of 2 bases from V and 1 base from J, the junction contained 7 bases not matched to a gene. The CDR3 runs to 17 residues. The germline V gene has CDR1 LNHNV and CDR2 YYDKDF (reference sequence).

The CDR3 DNA sequence: TGTGCCAGCAGCTCCCCAGGGGCGGGGTACTCCTACGAGCAGTACTTC. Its translation: CASSSPGAGYSYEQYF. The J gene is TRBJ2-7, the V gene TRBV7-2; either TRBD1 or TRBD2 may fit D (6 bases each). V dropped 4 bases and J dropped 0 bases, with 16 bases sitting between them. Germline V lookup: CDR1 SGHTA, CDR2 FQGNSA. The CDR3 is made up of 16 amino acids.

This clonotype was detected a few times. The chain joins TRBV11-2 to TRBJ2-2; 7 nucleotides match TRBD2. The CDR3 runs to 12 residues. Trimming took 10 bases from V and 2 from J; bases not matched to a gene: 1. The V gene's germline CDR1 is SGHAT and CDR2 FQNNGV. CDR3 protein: CATGLNTGELFF. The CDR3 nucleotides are TGTGCCACGGGACTAAACACCGGGGAGCTGTTTTTT.

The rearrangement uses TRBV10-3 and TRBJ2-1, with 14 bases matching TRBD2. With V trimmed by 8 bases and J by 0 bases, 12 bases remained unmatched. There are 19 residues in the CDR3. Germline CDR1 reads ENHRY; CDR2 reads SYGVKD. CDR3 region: CAIGGTSGSPGASYNEQFF. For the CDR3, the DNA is TGTGCCATCGGAGGGACTAGCGGGAGTCCCGGGGCCTCCTACAATGAGCAGTTCTTC.

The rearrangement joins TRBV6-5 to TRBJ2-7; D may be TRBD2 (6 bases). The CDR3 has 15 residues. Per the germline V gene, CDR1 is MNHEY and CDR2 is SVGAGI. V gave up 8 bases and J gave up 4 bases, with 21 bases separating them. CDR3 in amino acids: CASGRNRRGMYEQYF. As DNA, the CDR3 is TGTGCCAGCGGGAGGAACCGGCGGGGTATGTACGAGCAGTACTTC.

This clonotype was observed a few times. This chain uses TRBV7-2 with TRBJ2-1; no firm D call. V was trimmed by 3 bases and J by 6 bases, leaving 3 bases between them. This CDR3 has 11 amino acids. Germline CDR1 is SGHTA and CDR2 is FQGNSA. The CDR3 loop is CASSFTNEQFF. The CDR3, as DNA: TGTGCCAGCAGCTTCACCAATGAGCAGTTCTTC.

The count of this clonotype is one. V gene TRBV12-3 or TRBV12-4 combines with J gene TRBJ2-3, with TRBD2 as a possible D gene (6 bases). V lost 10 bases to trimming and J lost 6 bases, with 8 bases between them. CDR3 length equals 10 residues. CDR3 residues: CATAGDTQYF. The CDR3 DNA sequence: TGTGCCACCGCGGGGGATACGCAGTATTTT.

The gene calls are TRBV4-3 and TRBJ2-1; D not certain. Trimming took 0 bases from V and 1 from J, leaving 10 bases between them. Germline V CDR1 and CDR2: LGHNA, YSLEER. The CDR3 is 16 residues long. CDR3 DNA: TGCGCCAGCAGCCAAGATCGGGCCCTTTCCTACAATGAGCAGTTCTTC. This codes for CASSQDRALSYNEQFF.

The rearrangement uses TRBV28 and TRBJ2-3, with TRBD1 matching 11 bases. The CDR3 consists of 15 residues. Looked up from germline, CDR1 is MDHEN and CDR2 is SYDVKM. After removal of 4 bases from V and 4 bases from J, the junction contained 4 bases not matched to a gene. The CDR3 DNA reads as TGTGCCAGCAGTTCCGGGACAGGGGGACCAGATACGCAGTATTTT. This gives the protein CASSSGTGGPDTQYF.